The clone carrying this T cell receptor (beta chain) has a handful of counts. Its antigen remains unknown. The sample is drawn from a study of CD4 T cells in relation to SARS-CoV-2 and coronaviruses. For the study at large: After nine to eleven days of antigen culture, PBMC TCR beta CDR3s were sequenced.

Profiled with immunoSEQ multiplex PCR; TCRdb holds only in-frame clones, not every one. The repertoire holds about 40,000 clones, with about 80% as singletons. Study-wide points: Culture-expanded clones reflect memory recall rather than primary priming during culture.

Naive and memory CD4+ T cells were separated from cryopreserved PBMCs. Germline V gives CDR1 SEHNR, CDR2 FQNEAQ (reference sequence). Trimming removed 5 bases at V and 8 bases at J, with 15 bases between. CDR3 length: 13 residues. The TCR sequence derives from an adult with COVID-19. Sequencing input: naive CD4+ T cells from PBMCs, cultured in vitro. Subset reported: naive CD4+ T cells isolated by negative enrichment. The chain combines TRBV7-9 with TRBJ1-2; D gene unclear. The CDR3 region has the DNA TGTGCCAGCAGCCCGGGGAGGCTCGGGGGCTACACCTTC. It specifies CASSPGRLGGYTF.